A selection of T cell receptor beta chains follows, all from one sample in a study of T cells in Graves' hyperthyroidism and ophthalmopathy. TCRdb reprocessed the multiplex PCR reads via MiXCR and lists one record per CDR3 protein. Of about 290,000 distinct CDR3 sequences in the sample, about a sixth were seen once. The sample comprised blood. The receptors derive from a woman aged 55-69 years with Graves' ophthalmopathy. The CDR3 runs from the conserved cysteine through the conserved F or W. D genes are given only for firm matches. For some rows the clone size is stated as once, few or many, or as a class when expanded; others skip it.

clone_size: NA
cdr3_length: 15
j_call: TRBJ1-4
v_call: TRBV7-8
d_call: NA
cdr3_nt: TGTGCCAGCAGCAGCGGACCCGCAACTAATGAAAAACTGTTTTTT
cdr3_aa: CASSSGPATNEKLFF

clone_size: NA
cdr3_length: 15
j_call: TRBJ1-4
v_call: TRBV18
d_call: NA
cdr3_nt: TGTGCCAGCTCCCTACAGATCGCAACTAATGAAAAACTGTTTTTT
cdr3_aa: CASSLQIATNEKLFF

clone_size: many
cdr3_length: 15
j_call: TRBJ2-5
v_call: TRBV6-2/TRBV6-3
d_call: TRBD2
cdr3_nt: TGTGCCAGCAGTTCGCTAGCGGACCTTCAAGAGACCCAGTACTTC
cdr3_aa: CASSSLADLQETQYF

clone_size: many
cdr3_length: 16
j_call: TRBJ2-2
v_call: TRBV20-1
d_call: TRBD2
cdr3_nt: TGCAGTGCTAGAGATTTGTTAGCGGGAGGGACCGGGGAGCTGTTTTTT
cdr3_aa: CSARDLLAGGTGELFF

clone_size: many
cdr3_length: 13
j_call: TRBJ1-1
v_call: TRBV12-3/TRBV12-4
d_call: NA
cdr3_nt: TGTGCCAGCGGGACCAGGGGGAACACTGAAGCTTTCTTT
cdr3_aa: CASGTRGNTEAFF

clone_size: many
cdr3_length: 16
j_call: TRBJ1-3
v_call: TRBV7-2
d_call: NA
cdr3_nt: TGTGCCAGCAGCCACCGGGACATTCACTCTGGAAACACCATATATTTT
cdr3_aa: CASSHRDIHSGNTIYF

clone_size: many
cdr3_length: 12
j_call: TRBJ1-2
v_call: TRBV12-3/TRBV12-4
d_call: NA
cdr3_nt: TGTGCCAGCACCCCGGACTCCGGAGGCTACACCTTC
cdr3_aa: CASTPDSGGYTF

clone_size: many
cdr3_length: 17
j_call: TRBJ1-2
v_call: TRBV28
d_call: NA
cdr3_nt: TGTGCCAGCAGTTTTACAGGGAGCGGGGTCGGGGTGGATGGCTACACCTTC
cdr3_aa: CASSFTGSGVGVDGYTF

clone_size: many
cdr3_length: 15
j_call: TRBJ2-5
v_call: TRBV5-1
d_call: NA
cdr3_nt: TGCGCCAGCAGCTTGGTAGGCACCTACCAAGAGACCCAGTACTTC
cdr3_aa: CASSLVGTYQETQYF

clone_size: NA
cdr3_length: 15
j_call: TRBJ2-1
v_call: TRBV20-1
d_call: NA
cdr3_nt: TGCAGTGCTAGAGACGGGCGGGAAAGAAACGATGAGCAGTTCTTC
cdr3_aa: CSARDGRERNDEQFF

clone_size: few
cdr3_length: 15
j_call: TRBJ1-5
v_call: TRBV29-1
d_call: TRBD1
cdr3_nt: TGCAGCGCTTCTATAGACAGGGGAAGCAATCAGCCCCAGCATTTT
cdr3_aa: CSASIDRGSNQPQHF

clone_size: NA
cdr3_length: 14
j_call: TRBJ1-2
v_call: TRBV6-2/TRBV6-3
d_call: NA
cdr3_nt: TGCGCCAACAGTGCGTCGGGGCCCGGATATGGCTACACCTTC
cdr3_aa: CANSASGPGYGYTF

clone_size: few
cdr3_length: 15
j_call: TRBJ2-2
v_call: TRBV9
d_call: TRBD2
cdr3_nt: TGTGCCAGCAGCGGGGGGGGTCATTACACCGGGGAGCTGTTTTTT
cdr3_aa: CASSGGGHYTGELFF

clone_size: few
cdr3_length: 12
j_call: TRBJ1-4
v_call: TRBV29-1
d_call: NA
cdr3_nt: TGCAGCGTTGTAGGGAGTAATGAAAAACTGTTTTTT
cdr3_aa: CSVVGSNEKLFF

clone_size: few
cdr3_length: 14
j_call: TRBJ2-5
v_call: TRBV5-1
d_call: NA
cdr3_nt: TGCGCCAGCAGCAGGGGGACTCCCCGGGAGACCCAGTACTTC
cdr3_aa: CASSRGTPRETQYF

clone_size: many
cdr3_length: 14
j_call: TRBJ2-2
v_call: TRBV29-1
d_call: NA
cdr3_nt: TGCAGCGTTGAGAGGGGAGGGGGCCACGGGGAGCTGTTTTTT
cdr3_aa: CSVERGGGHGELFF

clone_size: NA
cdr3_length: 18
j_call: TRBJ2-1
v_call: TRBV19
d_call: TRBD2
cdr3_nt: TGTGCCAGTACCAATAGTCGGCGAACTAGCGGGGAGTACAATGAGCAGTTCTTC
cdr3_aa: CASTNSRRTSGEYNEQFF

clone_size: many
cdr3_length: 13
j_call: TRBJ2-7
v_call: TRBV30
d_call: NA
cdr3_nt: TGTGCCTGGAGCGTTACGATGGGAAGCGAGCAGTACTTC
cdr3_aa: CAWSVTMGSEQYF

clone_size: NA
cdr3_length: 18
j_call: TRBJ2-3
v_call: TRBV3-1
d_call: TRBD2
cdr3_nt: TGTGCCAGCAGCCAAGATCCACGTCCTAGCGGGAGGGCCCGGACGCAGTATTTT
cdr3_aa: CASSQDPRPSGRARTQYF

clone_size: NA
cdr3_length: 14
j_call: TRBJ1-6
v_call: TRBV20-1
d_call: NA
cdr3_nt: TGCAGTGCTACGGCGGGCGGGGAGTATTCACCCCTCCACTTT
cdr3_aa: CSATAGGEYSPLHF

clone_size: NA
cdr3_length: 16
j_call: TRBJ2-5
v_call: TRBV20-1
d_call: NA
cdr3_nt: TGCAGTGCTAGCAACCCAATTGCCAGCCTCCGGGAGACCCAGTACTTC
cdr3_aa: CSASNPIASLRETQYF

clone_size: NA
cdr3_length: 15
j_call: TRBJ1-6
v_call: TRBV4-3
d_call: TRBD1
cdr3_nt: TGCGCCAGCAGCCCGGGACAGACGTATAATTCACCCCTCCACTTT
cdr3_aa: CASSPGQTYNSPLHF

clone_size: many
cdr3_length: 19
j_call: TRBJ2-3
v_call: TRBV7-9
d_call: TRBD2
cdr3_nt: TGTGCCAGCAGCTTAGGGCGGACTAGCGGGATAACGGGCACAGATACGCAGTATTTT
cdr3_aa: CASSLGRTSGITGTDTQYF

clone_size: many
cdr3_length: 15
j_call: TRBJ2-7
v_call: TRBV7-2
d_call: NA
cdr3_nt: TGTGCCAGCAGCCCCAGGGGTAGACTAGTCTACGAGCAGTACTTC
cdr3_aa: CASSPRGRLVYEQYF

clone_size: NA
cdr3_length: 13
j_call: TRBJ2-1
v_call: TRBV18
d_call: NA
cdr3_nt: TGTGCCAGCTCACTTTCAAACTTGAATGAGCAGTTCTTC
cdr3_aa: CASSLSNLNEQFF